A single sample is the source of the 12 T cell receptor beta chains below, sequenced in a study of blood T cell repertoires in COVID-19. Profiled with immunoSEQ multiplex PCR; TCRdb holds only in-frame clones, not every one. The sample carries approximately 320,000 clones, about 88% recorded once. The sample taken for sequencing was PBMCs or T cells enriched from blood (not recorded which). The receptors stem from a man aged 60-69 years who had recovered from COVID-19.

V and J are TRBV6-5 and TRBJ1-2, with unresolved D. The CDR3 runs to 13 residues. Germline values: CDR1 MNHEY, CDR2 SVGAGI. V lost 0 bases to trimming and J lost 7 bases, with 9 bases between them. This CDR3 is CASSYSRNGGYTF. CDR3 sequence (DNA): TGTGCCAGCAGTTACTCGAGAAACGGTGGCTACACCTTC.

The chain links TRBV20-1 to TRBJ1-1; D gene unclear. The CDR3 is 11 residues long. Germline V gene data show CDR1 as DFQATT and CDR2 as SNEGSKA (reference sequence). The V and J ends lost 5 bases and 7 bases respectively, with 11 bases between them. CDR3 in amino acids: CSAPRDSEAFF. Here the CDR3 DNA reads TGCAGTGCTCCCCGGGATAGTGAAGCTTTCTTT.

The rearrangement uses TRBV7-8 and TRBJ1-3, with a possible D match to TRBD1 (6 bases). Germline assignment: CDR1 SGHVS and CDR2 FQNEAQ. The V end lost 5 bases, the J end lost 1 base, and 15 bases lay between the germline ends. The CDR3 is 16 amino acids. The CDR3, as DNA: TGTGCCAGCAGCGGATACAGGGCCCCTTCTGGAAACACCATATATTTT. Encoded protein: CASSGYRAPSGNTIYF.

The chain couples TRBV5-6 to TRBJ2-1, with 10 bases fitting TRBD1. V shed 3 bases, J shed 7 bases, and the junction held 4 bases outside the gene matches. CDR3 length: 14 residues. Looked up from germline, CDR1 is SGHDT and CDR2 is YYEEEE. CDR3 DNA sequence: TGTGCCAGCAGCTACCGGGACAGGGGTAATGAGCAGTTCTTC. Protein sequence: CASSYRDRGNEQFF.

The chain combines TRBV11-2 with TRBJ2-5, with 10 bases that match TRBD2. The CDR3 has 16 amino acids. V shed 4 bases, J shed 2 bases, and the junction held 7 bases outside the gene matches. CDR1 is SGHAT and CDR2 is FQNNGV in the germline V gene. The CDR3 sequence is CASSSWTSGKQETQYF. The CDR3 DNA sequence: TGTGCCAGCAGCTCTTGGACTAGCGGAAAACAAGAGACCCAGTACTTC. Drawing the rest from reference TRBV11-2 and TRBJ2-5, the complete variable domain is EAGVAQSPRYKIIEKRQSVAFWCNPISGHATLYWYQQILGQGPKLLIQFQNNGVVDDSQLPKDRFSAERLKGVDSTLKIQPAKLEDSAVYLCASSSWTSGKQETQYFGPGTRLLVL.

The chain combines TRBV4-1 with TRBJ1-2; TRBD1 aligns across 7 bases. The CDR3 runs to 14 residues. CDR1 is MGHRA, CDR2 YSYEKL, per germline. The trim removed 1 base at V and 3 bases at J, leaving 2 bases unmatched. The CDR3 nucleotides are TGCGCCAGCAGCCAAGCCGACAGGGACTATGGCTACACCTTC. Translating gives CASSQADRDYGYTF.

V usage is TRBV28 and J usage is TRBJ2-2, with TRBD1 matching 8 bases. Germline V gene sequence: CDR1 MDHEN, CDR2 SYDVKM. The CDR3 runs 16 residues. Trimming removed 5 bases from V and 6 bases from J; junction bases left unmatched: 11. CDR3 loop: CASSIFGQGVSGELFF. The CDR3 region has the DNA TGTGCCAGCAGTATATTCGGACAGGGAGTATCCGGGGAGCTGTTTTTT.

The V and J genes are TRBV5-6 and TRBJ2-7; the match to TRBD2 covers 13 bases. This CDR3 contains 16 residues. J lost 7 bases, V lost 4 bases, and 11 bases had no gene match. The germline V gene encodes CDR1 SGHDT and CDR2 YYEEEE. The CDR3 here is CASSEGLAGTRGEQYF. The CDR3 coding sequence is TGTGCCAGCAGCGAGGGACTAGCGGGGACAAGGGGAGAGCAGTACTTC.

V usage is TRBV27 and J usage is TRBJ2-1, with D possibly being TRBD2 (6 bases). The germline V gene has CDR1 MNHEY and CDR2 SMNVEV (reference sequence). Deletions cut 5 bases from V and 3 bases from J, with 20 bases between. The length of the CDR3 is 17 residues. The CDR3: CASSLLGTRNLYNEQFF. CDR3 in DNA: TGTGCCAGCAGTCTCCTAGGGACTCGCAATCTCTACAATGAGCAGTTCTTC.

This chain uses TRBV18 with TRBJ1-2; D not resolved. This CDR3 has 14 amino acids. V lost 4 bases, J lost 1 base, and 10 bases lay in between. Germline CDR1 KGHSH, CDR2 LQKENI. This chain's CDR3 is CASSRGRDNYGYTF. The CDR3 DNA sequence: TGTGCCAGCTCACGAGGACGGGATAACTATGGCTACACCTTC.

The chain joins TRBV5-1 to TRBJ1-1; 10 bases align to TRBD1. Germline lookup yields CDR1 SGHRS and CDR2 YFSETQ. V lost 5 bases to trimming and J lost 3 bases; unmatched junction nucleotides: 1. CDR3 length equals 13 residues. This CDR3 reads CASRDRGHTEAFF. CDR3 DNA sequence: TGCGCCAGCAGAGACAGGGGGCACACTGAAGCTTTCTTT.

This chain joins TRBV7-2 and TRBJ1-3; the D is unclear. The germline V and J ends were trimmed by 1 base and 0 bases, with 10 bases remaining between them. The CDR3 loop spans 16 amino acids. Germline V gene data show CDR1 as SGHTA and CDR2 as FQGNSA. DNA of the CDR3: TGTGCCAGCAGCTTAGTGGCTGTAAGCTCTGGAAACACCATATATTTT. Translation gives CASSLVAVSSGNTIYF.